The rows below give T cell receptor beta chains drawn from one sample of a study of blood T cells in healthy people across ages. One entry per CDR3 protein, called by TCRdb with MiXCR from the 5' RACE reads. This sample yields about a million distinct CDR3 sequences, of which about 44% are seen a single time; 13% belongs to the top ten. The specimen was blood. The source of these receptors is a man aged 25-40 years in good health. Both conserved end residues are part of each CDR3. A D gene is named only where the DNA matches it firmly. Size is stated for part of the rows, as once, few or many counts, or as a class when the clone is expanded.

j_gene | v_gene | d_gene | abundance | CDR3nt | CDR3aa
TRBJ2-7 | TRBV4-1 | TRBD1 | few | TGCGCCAGCAGCCAAGAAACCAGGGGGTCCTACGAGCAGTACTTC | CASSQETRGSYEQYF
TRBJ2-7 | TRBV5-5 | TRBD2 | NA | TGTGCCAGCAGCACGACTAGCGGGAGCTCCGAGCAGTACTTC | CASSTTSGSSEQYF
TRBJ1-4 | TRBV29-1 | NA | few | TGCAGCGTTGAAGAGGCGCGAGGAAAACTGTTTTTT | CSVEEARGKLFF
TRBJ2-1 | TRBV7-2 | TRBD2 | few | TGTGCCAGCACCTTATCTTCTAGCGGCTATGAGCAGTTCTTC | CASTLSSSGYEQFF
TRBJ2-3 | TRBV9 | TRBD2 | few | TGTGCCAGCAGCGTAGACGCGCGGGGGAAGACAGATACGCAGTATTTT | CASSVDARGKTDTQYF
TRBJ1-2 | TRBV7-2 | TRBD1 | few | TGTGCCAGCAGCCCGCCGGGACAGGGGAGAGGCTACACCTTC | CASSPPGQGRGYTF
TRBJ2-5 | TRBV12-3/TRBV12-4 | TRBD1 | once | TGTGCCAGCAGCCTCGAGACAGGGGTGCAGACCCAGTACTTC | CASSLETGVQTQYF
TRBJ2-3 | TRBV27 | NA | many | TGTGCCAGCAGTCCCGATGGGGTCGGCCGCCATACGCAGTATTTT | CASSPDGVGRHTQYF
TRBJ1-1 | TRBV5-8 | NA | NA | TGTGCCAGCAGCGGGGGGGACGGAAATTCCACTGAAGCTTTCTTT | CASSGGDGNSTEAFF
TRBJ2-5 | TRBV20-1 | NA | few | TGCAGTGCTACCGGACAACGTATCGACCTCCAAGAGACCCAGTACTTC | CSATGQRIDLQETQYF
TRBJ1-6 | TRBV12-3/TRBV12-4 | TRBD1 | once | TGTGCCAGCAGTCTAATGGACAGGGGGAATAATTCACCCCTCCACTTT | CASSLMDRGNNSPLHF
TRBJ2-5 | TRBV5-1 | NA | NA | TGCGCCAGCAGCTTGGGGACAAACCAAGAGACCCAGTACTTC | CASSLGTNQETQYF
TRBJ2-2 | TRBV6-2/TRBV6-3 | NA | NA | TGTGCCAGCAGAGCCCAGCTATCGAACACCGGGGAGCTGTTTTTT | CASRAQLSNTGELFF
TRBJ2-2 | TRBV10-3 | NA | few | TGTGCCATCAGTGAGCTTGGGGCCGGGGAGCTGTTTTTT | CAISELGAGELFF
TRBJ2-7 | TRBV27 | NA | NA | TGTGCCAGCAGTTTTAGGGGTTTCTCCTACGAGCAGTACTTC | CASSFRGFSYEQYF
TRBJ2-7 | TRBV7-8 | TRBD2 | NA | TGTGCCAGCAGCTTAGTACATTCGACTAGCGGGGGGGCTCGGTACGAGCAGTACTTC | CASSLVHSTSGGARYEQYF
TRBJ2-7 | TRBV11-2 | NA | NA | TGTGCCAGCAGCTTAGAGGACTCCGACTCCTACGAGCAGTACTTC | CASSLEDSDSYEQYF
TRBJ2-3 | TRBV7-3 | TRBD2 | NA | TGTGCCAGCAGACCAACTAGCGGAGGGTACACAGATACGCAGTATTTT | CASRPTSGGYTDTQYF
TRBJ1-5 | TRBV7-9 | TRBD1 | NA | TGTGCCAGCAGTAAAACAGGGGCCGCAAGAGGAAATCAGCCCCAGCATTTT | CASSKTGAARGNQPQHF
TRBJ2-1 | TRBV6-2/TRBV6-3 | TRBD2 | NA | TGTGCCAGCAGTACCCGGAGCGGGGACTCCTACAATGAGCAGTTCTTC | CASSTRSGDSYNEQFF
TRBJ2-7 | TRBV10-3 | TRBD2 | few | TGTGCCATCAGTCCCGGGACTAGCAGAGCCCACGAGCAGTACTTC | CAISPGTSRAHEQYF
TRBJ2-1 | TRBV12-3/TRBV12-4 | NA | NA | TGTGCCAGCACTGCGGAACGGGGGATCCCCTACAATGAGCAGTTCTTC | CASTAERGIPYNEQFF
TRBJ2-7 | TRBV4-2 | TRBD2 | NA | TGTGCCAGCAGCCAAGGGCCCCTCGGCGGGGGGGCCTCCTACGAGCAGTACTTC | CASSQGPLGGGASYEQYF
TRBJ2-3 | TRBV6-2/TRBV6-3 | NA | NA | TGTGCCAGCTCTAACCCCCAGGGCCCGCCCGATACGCAGTATTTT | CASSNPQGPPDTQYF
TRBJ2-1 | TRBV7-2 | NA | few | TGTGCCAGCAGCTTAGGTCCCGGGACATCGAAATACAATGAGCAGTTCTTC | CASSLGPGTSKYNEQFF
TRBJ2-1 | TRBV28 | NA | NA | TGTGCCAGCAGTCTCCCCATTAACAATGAGCAGTTCTTC | CASSLPINNEQFF
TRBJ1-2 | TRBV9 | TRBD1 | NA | TGTGCCAGCAGCGTAGCTACAGTGGTACAGGGGGGACCCTATGGCTACACCTTC | CASSVATVVQGGPYGYTF
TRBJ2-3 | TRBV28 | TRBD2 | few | TGTGCCAGCAGTCCGTCTGGCGGGGGGTTCACAGATACGCAGTATTTT | CASSPSGGGFTDTQYF
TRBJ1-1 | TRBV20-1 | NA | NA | TGCGGTGCTAGAGATTTAAGGGGCTCGGGCACTGAAGCTTTCTTT | CGARDLRGSGTEAFF
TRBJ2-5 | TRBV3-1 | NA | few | TGTGCCAGCAGCCCGTCCGGGTCGGAGACCCAGTACTTC | CASSPSGSETQYF
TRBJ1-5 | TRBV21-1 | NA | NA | TGTGCCAGCAGCAAAGTAGGGACAGGGGTTGCGCGGACTGGCCAGCCCCAGCATTTT | CASSKVGTGVARTGQPQHF
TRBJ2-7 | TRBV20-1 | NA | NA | TGCAATGCTCGCCCGCCGGACAGTAGTGGCGAGCAGTACTTC | CNARPPDSSGEQYF
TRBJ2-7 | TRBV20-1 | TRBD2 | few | TGCAGTGCCCACCCCGGGGGGAGCTCCTACGAGCAGTACTTC | CSAHPGGSSYEQYF
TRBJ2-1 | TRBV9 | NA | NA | TGTGCCAGCAGCTTGGGGGCGGGAGACTACGATGAGCAGTTCTTC | CASSLGAGDYDEQFF
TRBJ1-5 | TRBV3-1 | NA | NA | TGTGCCAGCAGCCAGGCGAATAGCAATCAGCCCCAGCATTTT | CASSQANSNQPQHF
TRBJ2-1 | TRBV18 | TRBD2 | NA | TGTGCCAGCTCACCGAAGGGACTAGCGGGAGGACAGGACAATGAGCAGTTCTTC | CASSPKGLAGGQDNEQFF
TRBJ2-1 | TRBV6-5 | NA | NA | TGTGCCAGCAGGGGCCTTGAGGAGAGCTCCTACAATGAGCAGTTCTTC | CASRGLEESSYNEQFF
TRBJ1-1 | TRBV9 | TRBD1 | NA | TGTGCCAGCAGCGCATCCGGGACAGGGCTCACTGAAGCTTTCTTT | CASSASGTGLTEAFF
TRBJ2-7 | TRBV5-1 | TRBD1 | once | TGCGCCAGCAGCTTTCTACAGGGGATTCACTACGAGCAGTACTTC | CASSFLQGIHYEQYF
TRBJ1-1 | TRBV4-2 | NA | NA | TGTGCCAGCAGCCGCCGGTGGCCTAACACTGAAGCTTTCTTT | CASSRRWPNTEAFF
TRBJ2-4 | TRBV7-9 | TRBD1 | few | TGTGCCAGCAGCTTAACGACAGGGGGAGCCAAAAACATTCAGTACTTC | CASSLTTGGAKNIQYF
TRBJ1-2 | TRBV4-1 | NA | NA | TGCGCCAGCAGCACGGGACGGTCTAACTATGGCTACACCTTC | CASSTGRSNYGYTF
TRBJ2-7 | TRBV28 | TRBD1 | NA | TGTGCCAGCAGTCTAACAGGGGGCAAAAACGAGCAGTACTTC | CASSLTGGKNEQYF
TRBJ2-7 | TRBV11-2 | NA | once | TGTGCCAGCAGCACAAGACAGGCAGAGGCCGAGCAGTACTTC | CASSTRQAEAEQYF
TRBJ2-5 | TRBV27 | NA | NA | TGTGCCAGCAGTCGGGCGAGACTCCAAGAGACCCAGTACTTC | CASSRARLQETQYF
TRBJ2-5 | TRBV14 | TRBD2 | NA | TGTGCCAGCAGCCAAGAGCGGGGGGCTCAAGAGACCCAGTACTTC | CASSQERGAQETQYF
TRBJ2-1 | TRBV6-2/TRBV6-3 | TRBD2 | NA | TGTGCCAGCAGTTCGACTAGCGATTCTCACAATGAGCAGTTCTTC | CASSSTSDSHNEQFF
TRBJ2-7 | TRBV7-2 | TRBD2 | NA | TGTGCCAGCAGCTTTAGCGGGGGTGTTGAACACGAGCAGTACTTC | CASSFSGGVEHEQYF
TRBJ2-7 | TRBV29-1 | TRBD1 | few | TGCAGCGTCTCACAGGGGCTAACCTACGAGCAGTACTTC | CSVSQGLTYEQYF
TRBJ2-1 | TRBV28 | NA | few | TGTGCCAGCCAATCAGTCGGCGGGGCGGTCGCCTACAATGAGCAGTTCTTC | CASQSVGGAVAYNEQFF
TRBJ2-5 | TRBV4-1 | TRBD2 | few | TGCGCCAGCAGCCAACCTAGGACTAGCGGCGGGGAGACCCAGTACTTC | CASSQPRTSGGETQYF
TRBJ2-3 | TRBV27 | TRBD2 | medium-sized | TGTGCCAGCAGTTTAATTGGCGGGGGGGGTGAAACGCAGTATTTT | CASSLIGGGGETQYF
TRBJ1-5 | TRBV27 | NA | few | TGTGCCAGCAGTGAAGGGGCGTCGGTAAATCAGCCCCAGCATTTT | CASSEGASVNQPQHF
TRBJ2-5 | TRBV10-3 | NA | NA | TGTGCCATCAGTGCCTCGACAAGGAGGCCAGGGACCCAGTACTTC | CAISASTRRPGTQYF
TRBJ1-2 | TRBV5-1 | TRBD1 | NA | TGCGCCAGCAGCCTAGAGACAGGGGGCTCCCTACGCGATGGCTACACCTTC | CASSLETGGSLRDGYTF